The T cell receptor beta chain described here comes from a study of blood T cell repertoires in COVID-19. The wider study: Collection of acute and convalescent COVID-19 samples took place in the United States, Italy and Spain. Sample material is recorded as cDNA or gDNA derived from T cells, B-cell-depleted T cells, or PBMCs.

Original data processing: Reference gene primer amplification in the assay estimated nucleated cell counts. Only in-frame clones appear in the TCRdb table, and some are missing; sequencing was by immunoSEQ multiplex PCR. Clone size and V and J calls were adopted from that table, with D and trimming inferred from the DNA. The table shows around 100,000 clones, with approximately 91% occurring only once. The CDR3 runs 15 residues. The V gene end was trimmed by 6 bases and the J gene end by 8 bases; junction bases not matched to a gene: 8. Per the germline V gene, CDR1 is MNHNY and CDR2 is SVGAGI (reference sequence).

This TCR derives from a man younger than 35 with acute or convalescent COVID-19. The rearrangement joins TRBV6-6 to TRBJ1-4; 11 nucleotides match TRBD1. Sequencing was performed on peripheral blood. The CDR3 spells CASRDLGTGGEKLFF. In nucleotides, the CDR3 is TGTGCCAGCAGGGACCTCGGGACAGGGGGAGAAAAACTGTTTTTT.